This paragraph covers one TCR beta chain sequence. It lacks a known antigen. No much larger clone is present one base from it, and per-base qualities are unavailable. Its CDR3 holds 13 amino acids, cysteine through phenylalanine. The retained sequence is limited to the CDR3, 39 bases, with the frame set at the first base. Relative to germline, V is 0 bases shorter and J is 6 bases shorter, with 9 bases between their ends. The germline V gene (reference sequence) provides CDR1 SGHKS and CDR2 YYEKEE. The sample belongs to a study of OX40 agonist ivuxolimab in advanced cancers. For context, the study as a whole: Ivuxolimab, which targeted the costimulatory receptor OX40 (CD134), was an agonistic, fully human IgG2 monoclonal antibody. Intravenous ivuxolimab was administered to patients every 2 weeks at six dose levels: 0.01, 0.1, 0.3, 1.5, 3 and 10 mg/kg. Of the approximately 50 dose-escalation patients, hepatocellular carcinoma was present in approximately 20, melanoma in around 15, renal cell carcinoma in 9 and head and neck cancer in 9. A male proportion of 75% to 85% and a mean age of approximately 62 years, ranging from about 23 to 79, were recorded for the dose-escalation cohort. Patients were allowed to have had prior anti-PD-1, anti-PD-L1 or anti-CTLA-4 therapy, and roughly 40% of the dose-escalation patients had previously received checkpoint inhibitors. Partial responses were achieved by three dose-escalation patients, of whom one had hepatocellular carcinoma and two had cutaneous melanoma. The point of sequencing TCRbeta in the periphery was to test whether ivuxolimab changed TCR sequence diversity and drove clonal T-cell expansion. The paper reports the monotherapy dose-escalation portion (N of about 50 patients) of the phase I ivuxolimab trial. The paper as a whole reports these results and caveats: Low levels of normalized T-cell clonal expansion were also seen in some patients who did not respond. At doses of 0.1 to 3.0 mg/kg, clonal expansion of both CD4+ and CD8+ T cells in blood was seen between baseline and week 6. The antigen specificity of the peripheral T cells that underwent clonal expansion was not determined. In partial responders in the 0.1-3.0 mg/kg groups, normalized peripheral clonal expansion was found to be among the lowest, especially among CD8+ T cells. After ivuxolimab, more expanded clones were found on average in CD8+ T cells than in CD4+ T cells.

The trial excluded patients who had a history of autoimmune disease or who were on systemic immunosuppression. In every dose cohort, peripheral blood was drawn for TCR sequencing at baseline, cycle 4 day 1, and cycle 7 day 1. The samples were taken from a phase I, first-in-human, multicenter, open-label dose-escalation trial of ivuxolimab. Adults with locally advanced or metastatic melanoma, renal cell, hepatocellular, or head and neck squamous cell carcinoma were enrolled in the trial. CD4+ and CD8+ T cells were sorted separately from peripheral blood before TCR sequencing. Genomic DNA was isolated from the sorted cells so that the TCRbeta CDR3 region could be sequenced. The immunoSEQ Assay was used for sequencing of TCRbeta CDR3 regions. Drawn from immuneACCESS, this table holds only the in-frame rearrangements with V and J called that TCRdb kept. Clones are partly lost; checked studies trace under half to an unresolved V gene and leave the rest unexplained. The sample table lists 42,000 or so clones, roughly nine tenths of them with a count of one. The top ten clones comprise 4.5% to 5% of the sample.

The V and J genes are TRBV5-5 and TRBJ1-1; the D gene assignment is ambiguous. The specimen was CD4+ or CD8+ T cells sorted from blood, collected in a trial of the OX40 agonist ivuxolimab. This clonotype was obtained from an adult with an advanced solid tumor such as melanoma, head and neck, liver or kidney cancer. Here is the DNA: TGTGCCAGCAGCTTGGTTCGGGGATCTGAAGCTTTCTTT. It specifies CASSLVRGSEAFF.